This T cell receptor (beta chain) was observed in a study of beta chain features in type 1 diabetes. Expressed TCRB transcripts were sequenced, since all the RNA that had been isolated was reverse transcribed. The repertoire was sequenced with immunoSEQ multiplex PCR; TCRdb's copy has only in-frame clones and lacks some. The top ten hold 0.017% of the sample, which has under 400,000 clones, around 13% seen once. Losses at the gene ends were 3 bases for V and 5 bases for J; bases not matched to a gene: 18. The CDR3 is made up of 19 amino acids. Germline loops: CDR1 MDHEN, CDR2 SYDVKM. The chain carries TRBV28 and TRBJ1-5, with 8 bases lining up with TRBD1. The TCR was taken from a young man in good health. Sequencing input: naive CD4+ T cells from blood. CDR3 nucleotide sequence: TGTGCCAGCAGTTTCGGGCAGGGGGCGATCGTGAAGGAATATCAGCCCCAGCATTTT. This sequence encodes CASSFGQGAIVKEYQPQHF.